The rows below give T cell receptor beta chains drawn from one sample of a study of breast tumors, draining lymph nodes, adjacent tissues. MiXCR was run by TCRdb on the multiplex PCR reads, yielding one entry per CDR3 protein. The data show about 270,000 distinct CDR3 sequences, 30% to 35% seen once. The sample consisted of axillary lymph node tissue. The receptors originated from a female donor with breast cancer. Some clones in this sample may be carry-over from other donors' samples. CDR3s include the opening cysteine and the closing phenylalanine or tryptophan. A D gene is named only where the DNA matches it firmly. Clone size appears in some rows only: once, few, many, or a class for an expanded clone.

. | TRBJ2-7 | TRBV7-9 | many | TGTGCCAGCACATTGGACGGCGCCTACGAGCAGTACTTC | CASTLDGAYEQYF
. | TRBJ2-7 | TRBV12-3/TRBV12-4 | . | TGTGCCAGCAGTTTAAAGACGGGTCACTCCTACGAGCAGTACTTC | CASSLKTGHSYEQYF
TRBD1 | TRBJ1-2 | TRBV27 | . | TGTGCCAGCAAACTAAGGGGACAGGGATATGGCTACACCTTC | CASKLRGQGYGYTF
TRBD2 | TRBJ2-1 | TRBV2 | many | TGTGCCAGCAGCCGAGCGGGAGGGGTAGCCTACAATGAGCAGTTCTTC | CASSRAGGVAYNEQFF
. | TRBJ2-7 | TRBV19 | many | TGTGCCAGTAGTATCCGGGACAAACCAACCTACGAGCAGTACTTC | CASSIRDKPTYEQYF
TRBD2 | TRBJ2-7 | TRBV11-3 | many | TGTGCCAGCAGCATACTAGCGGGCCCCTACGAGCAGTACTTC | CASSILAGPYEQYF
. | TRBJ2-7 | TRBV7-9 | many | TGTGCCGCCGGGAGGAGCGACAGGAGCTCCTACGAGCAGTACTTC | CAAGRSDRSSYEQYF
TRBD2 | TRBJ2-5 | TRBV25-1 | many | TGTGCCAGCAGTGTGACTAGCGGGCAGTCGGCGCGGTACTTC | CASSVTSGQSARYF
. | TRBJ2-1 | TRBV7-2 | . | TGTGCCAGCAGCCAACGGCTTCTCGGCCCTCCCTACAATGAGCAGTTCTTC | CASSQRLLGPPYNEQFF
TRBD1 | TRBJ2-2 | TRBV20-1 | few | TGCAGTGCTCCGGGACAGGGGATCACCGGGGAGCTGTTTTTT | CSAPGQGITGELFF
. | TRBJ2-1 | TRBV6-1 | once | TGTGCCAGCAGTCCCCACAGAGTCTACAATGAGCAGTTCTTC | CASSPHRVYNEQFF
. | TRBJ2-5 | TRBV7-9 | many | TGTGCCAGCAGTCGACCAGGCCCCTCAAGGGAGACCCAGTACTTC | CASSRPGPSRETQYF
. | TRBJ2-5 | TRBV6-6 | few | TGTGCCAGCAGTCACTCGTGGAGGGATGAGACCCAGTACTTC | CASSHSWRDETQYF
TRBD2 | TRBJ2-5 | TRBV29-1 | many | TGCAGCGTCCATGTGTCGGGAGGAAGGGAGACCCAGTACTTC | CSVHVSGGRETQYF